Listed below are T cell receptor beta chains from one sample, sequenced in a study of blood T cell repertoires in COVID-19. TCRdb keeps only in-frame clones here, not all; method: immunoSEQ multiplex PCR. Among 85,000 to 120,000 clones listed, about nine tenths were seen once. Material for sequencing was peripheral blood. The origin of the receptors is a man younger than 30 with acute or convalescent COVID-19. Each CDR3 is given without its conserved first and last residue.

j_call,v_call,cdr3_aa
TRBJ2-5,TRBV10-3,AISDSWGVQETQY
TRBJ1-2,TRBV5-1,ASSTYLQGTNYGYT
TRBJ2-3,TRBV5-1,ASSPTSGRAGTDTQY
TRBJ2-2,TRBV19,ASRAKQGAAGELF
TRBJ1-1,TRBV19,ASSINRGWGRTEAF
TRBJ1-1,TRBV19,ASRSDRANTEAF
TRBJ1-2,TRBV15,ATSRETVNYGYT
TRBJ1-2,TRBV9,ASKGAGGNYGYT
TRBJ1-2,TRBV27,ASSLSPPELYGYT
TRBJ2-3,TRBV5-1,ASSLRPSGGDTQY
TRBJ1-6,TRBV2,ASETGKTGGNSPLH
TRBJ2-5,TRBV19,ASSIDSQETQY
TRBJ1-5,TRBV9,ASSVGQGGQPQH
TRBJ2-2,TRBV10-1,ASSEASRWRELTGELF
TRBJ1-1,TRBV6-4,ASSGRQGGEAF
TRBJ1-1,TRBV19,ASSTQGGWTEAF
TRBJ2-1,TRBV5-1,ASSKTTSGVANEQF
TRBJ2-7,TRBV6-5,ASKLEGWYEQY
TRBJ1-1,TRBV7-9,ASSTWTGGDTEAF
TRBJ1-5,TRBV6-5,ASRPLVGANQPQH
TRBJ2-2,TRBV9,ASSVLDRGVTGELF
TRBJ1-3,TRBV12-3/TRBV12-4,ASWAAGNTIY
TRBJ2-7,TRBV19,ASSIDRGSYEQY
TRBJ1-1,TRBV6-5,ASSSHIRKAF
TRBJ2-7,TRBV28,ASSLGGTGIHEQY
TRBJ2-1,TRBV24-1,ATSAPGRDEQF